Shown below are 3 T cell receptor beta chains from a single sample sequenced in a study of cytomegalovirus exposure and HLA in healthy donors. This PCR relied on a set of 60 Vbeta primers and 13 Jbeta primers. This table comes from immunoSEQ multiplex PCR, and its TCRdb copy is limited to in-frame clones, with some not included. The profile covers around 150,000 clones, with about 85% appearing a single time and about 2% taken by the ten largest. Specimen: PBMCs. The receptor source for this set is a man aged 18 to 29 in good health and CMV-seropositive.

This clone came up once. The CDR3 DNA is TGTGCCAGCCGGAACAGTCCGAACACTGAAGCTTTCTTT. Translating gives CASRNSPNTEAFF. This chain links TRBV6-5 with TRBJ1-1; D unclear. V was clipped by 8 bases and J by 1 base, with 11 bases between them. The CDR3 extends over 13 amino acids. CDR1 and CDR2 from the germline V gene are MNHEY and SVGAGI.

The CDR3, as DNA: TGTGCCAGCAGTTACGGGACAGGCCCCACAGATACGCAGTATTTT. Amino acids: CASSYGTGPTDTQYF. This chain uses TRBV6-6 with TRBJ2-3, with 8 bases lining up with TRBD1. Germline V CDR1 and CDR2: MNHNY, SVGAGI (reference sequence). There are 15 residues in the CDR3. The V segment lost 2 bases and the J segment 2 bases; nucleotides outside the gene matches: 3.

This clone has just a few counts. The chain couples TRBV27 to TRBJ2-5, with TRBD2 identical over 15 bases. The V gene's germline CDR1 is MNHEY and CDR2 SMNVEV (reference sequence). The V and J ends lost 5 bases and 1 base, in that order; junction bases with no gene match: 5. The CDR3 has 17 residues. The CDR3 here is CASSPRTSGGAQETQYF. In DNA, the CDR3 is TGTGCCAGCAGTCCCCGGACTAGCGGGGGGGCCCAAGAGACCCAGTACTTC.